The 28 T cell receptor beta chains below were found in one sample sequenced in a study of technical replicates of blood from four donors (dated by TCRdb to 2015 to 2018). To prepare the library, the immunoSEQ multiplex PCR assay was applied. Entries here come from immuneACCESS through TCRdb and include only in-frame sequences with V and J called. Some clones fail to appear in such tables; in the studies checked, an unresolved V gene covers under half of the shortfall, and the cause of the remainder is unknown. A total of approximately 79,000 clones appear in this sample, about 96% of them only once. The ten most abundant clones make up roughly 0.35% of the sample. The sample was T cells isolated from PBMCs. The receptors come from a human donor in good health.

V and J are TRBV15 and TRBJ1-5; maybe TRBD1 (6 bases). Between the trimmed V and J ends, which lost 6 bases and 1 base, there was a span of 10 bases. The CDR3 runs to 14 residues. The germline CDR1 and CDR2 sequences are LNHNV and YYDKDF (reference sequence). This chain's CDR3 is CATRPGASNQPQHF. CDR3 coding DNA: TGTGCCACCAGACCAGGGGCGAGCAATCAGCCCCAGCATTTT.

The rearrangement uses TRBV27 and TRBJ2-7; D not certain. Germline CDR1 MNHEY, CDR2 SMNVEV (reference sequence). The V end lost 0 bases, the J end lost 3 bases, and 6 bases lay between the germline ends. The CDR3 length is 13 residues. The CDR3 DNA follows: TGTGCCAGCAGTTTATCCCCTCGCTACGAGCAGTACTTC. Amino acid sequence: CASSLSPRYEQYF.

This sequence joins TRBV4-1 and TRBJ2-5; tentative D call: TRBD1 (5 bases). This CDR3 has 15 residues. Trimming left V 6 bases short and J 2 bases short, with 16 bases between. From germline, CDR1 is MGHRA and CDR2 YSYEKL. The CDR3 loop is CASSLGATVQETQYF. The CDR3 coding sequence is TGCGCCAGCAGTCTTGGGGCTACCGTACAAGAGACCCAGTACTTC.

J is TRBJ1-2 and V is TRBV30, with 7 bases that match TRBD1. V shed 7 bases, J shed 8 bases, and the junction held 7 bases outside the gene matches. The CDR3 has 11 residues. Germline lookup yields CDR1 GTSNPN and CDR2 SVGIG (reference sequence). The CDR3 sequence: CASNRGGGYTF. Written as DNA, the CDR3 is TGTGCCTCTAACAGGGGAGGAGGCTACACCTTC.

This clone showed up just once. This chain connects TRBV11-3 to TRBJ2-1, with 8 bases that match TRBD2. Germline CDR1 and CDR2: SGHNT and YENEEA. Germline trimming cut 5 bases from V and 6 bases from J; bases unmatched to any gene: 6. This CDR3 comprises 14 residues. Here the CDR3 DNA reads TGTGCCAGCAGCGGACTAGCTGCCCCCAATGAGCAGTTCTTC. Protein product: CASSGLAAPNEQFF.

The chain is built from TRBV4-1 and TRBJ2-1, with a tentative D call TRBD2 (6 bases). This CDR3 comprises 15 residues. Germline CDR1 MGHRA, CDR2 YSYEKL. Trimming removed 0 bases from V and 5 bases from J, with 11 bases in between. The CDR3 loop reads CASSQDPGADNEQFF. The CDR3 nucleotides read TGCGCCAGCAGCCAAGATCCGGGAGCAGACAATGAGCAGTTCTTC.

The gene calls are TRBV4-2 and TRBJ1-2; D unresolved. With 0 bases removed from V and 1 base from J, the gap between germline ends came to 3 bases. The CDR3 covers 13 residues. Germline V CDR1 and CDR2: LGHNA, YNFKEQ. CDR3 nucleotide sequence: TGTGCCAGCAGCCAAGACGGTAACTATGGCTACACCTTC. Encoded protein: CASSQDGNYGYTF.

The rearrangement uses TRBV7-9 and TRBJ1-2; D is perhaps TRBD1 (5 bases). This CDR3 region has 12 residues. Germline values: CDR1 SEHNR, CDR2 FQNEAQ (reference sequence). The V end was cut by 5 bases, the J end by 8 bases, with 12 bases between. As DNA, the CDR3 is TGTGCCAGCAGCCCGAAACCAGGGGGCTACACCTTC. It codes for CASSPKPGGYTF.

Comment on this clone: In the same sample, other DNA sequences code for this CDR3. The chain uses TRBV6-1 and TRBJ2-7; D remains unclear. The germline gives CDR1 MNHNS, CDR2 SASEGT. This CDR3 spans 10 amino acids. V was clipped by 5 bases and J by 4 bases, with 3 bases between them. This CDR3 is CASSYYEQYF. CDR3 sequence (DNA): TGTGCCAGCAGTTATTACGAGCAGTACTTC.

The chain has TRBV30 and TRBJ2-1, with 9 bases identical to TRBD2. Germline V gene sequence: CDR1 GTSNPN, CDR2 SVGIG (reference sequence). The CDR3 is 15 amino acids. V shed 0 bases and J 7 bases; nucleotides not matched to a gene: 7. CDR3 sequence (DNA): TGTGCCTGGAGTGTAGGACTAGCGTCTAGGAATGAGCAGTTCTTC. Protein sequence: CAWSVGLASRNEQFF.

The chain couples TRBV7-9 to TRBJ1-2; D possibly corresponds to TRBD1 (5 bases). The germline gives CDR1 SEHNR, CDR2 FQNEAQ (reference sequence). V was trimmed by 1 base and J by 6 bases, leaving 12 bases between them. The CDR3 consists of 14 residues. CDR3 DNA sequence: TGTGCCAGCAGCTTAGTTGCGTCAGGGAATGGCTACACCTTC. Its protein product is CASSLVASGNGYTF. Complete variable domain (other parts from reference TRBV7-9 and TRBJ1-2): DTGVSQNPRHKITKRGQNVTFRCDPISEHNRLYWYRQTLGQGPEFLTYFQNEAQLEKSRLLSDRFSAERPKGSFSTLEIQRTEQGDSAMYLCASSLVASGNGYTFGSGTRLTVV.

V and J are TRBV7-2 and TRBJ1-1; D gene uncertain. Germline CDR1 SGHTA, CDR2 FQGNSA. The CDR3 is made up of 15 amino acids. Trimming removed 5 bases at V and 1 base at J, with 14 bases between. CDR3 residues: CASSVSTRQNTEAFF. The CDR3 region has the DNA TGTGCCAGCAGCGTATCAACTCGCCAGAACACTGAAGCTTTCTTT. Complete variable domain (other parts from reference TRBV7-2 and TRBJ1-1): GAGVSQSPSNKVTEKGKDVELRCDPISGHTALYWYRQSLGQGLEFLIYFQGNSAPDKSGLPSDRFSAERTGGSVSTLTIQRTQQEDSAVYLCASSVSTRQNTEAFFGQGTRLTVV.

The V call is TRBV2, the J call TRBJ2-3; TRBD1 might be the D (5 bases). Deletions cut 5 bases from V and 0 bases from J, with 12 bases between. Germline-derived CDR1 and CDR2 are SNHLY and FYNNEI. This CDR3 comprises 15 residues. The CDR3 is CASSRQGPSTDTQYF. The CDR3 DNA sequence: TGTGCCAGCAGTCGGCAGGGCCCAAGCACAGATACGCAGTATTTT.

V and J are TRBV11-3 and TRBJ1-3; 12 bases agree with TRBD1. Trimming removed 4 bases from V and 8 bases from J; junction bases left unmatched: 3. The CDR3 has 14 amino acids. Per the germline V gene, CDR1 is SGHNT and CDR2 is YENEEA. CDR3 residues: CASSSGQGAHTIYF. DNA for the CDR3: TGTGCCAGCAGCTCGGGACAGGGGGCTCACACCATATATTTT.

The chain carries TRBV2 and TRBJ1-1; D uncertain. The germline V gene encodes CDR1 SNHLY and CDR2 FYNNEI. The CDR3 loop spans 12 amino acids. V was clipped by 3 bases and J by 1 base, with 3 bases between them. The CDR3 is CASSDRNTEAFF. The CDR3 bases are TGTGCCAGCAGTGACAGGAACACTGAAGCTTTCTTT.

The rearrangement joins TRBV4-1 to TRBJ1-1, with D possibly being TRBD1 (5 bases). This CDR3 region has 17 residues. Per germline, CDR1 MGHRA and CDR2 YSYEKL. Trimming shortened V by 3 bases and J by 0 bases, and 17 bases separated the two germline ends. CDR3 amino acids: CASSQKGIGGVNTEAFF. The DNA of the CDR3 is TGCGCCAGCAGCCAGAAGGGGATCGGGGGGGTGAACACTGAAGCTTTCTTT.

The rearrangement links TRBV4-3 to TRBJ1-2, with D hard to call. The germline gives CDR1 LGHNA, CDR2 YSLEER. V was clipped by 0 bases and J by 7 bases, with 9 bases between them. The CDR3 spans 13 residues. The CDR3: CASSQELVVGYTF. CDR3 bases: TGCGCCAGCAGCCAAGAGCTGGTAGTTGGCTACACCTTC.

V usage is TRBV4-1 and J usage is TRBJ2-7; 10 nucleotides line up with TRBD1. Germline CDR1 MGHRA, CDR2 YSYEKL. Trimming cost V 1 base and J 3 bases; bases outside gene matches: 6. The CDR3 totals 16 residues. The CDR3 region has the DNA TGCGCCAGCAGCCAAGGGGGGGACAGGGGAGTCTACGAGCAGTACTTC. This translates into CASSQGGDRGVYEQYF.

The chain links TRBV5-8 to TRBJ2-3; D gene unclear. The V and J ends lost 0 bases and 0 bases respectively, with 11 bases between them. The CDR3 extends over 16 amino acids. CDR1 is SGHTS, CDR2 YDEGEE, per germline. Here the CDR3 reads CASSLVVASSTDTQYF. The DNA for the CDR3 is TGTGCCAGCAGCTTGGTGGTGGCTAGTAGCACAGATACGCAGTATTTT.

Here the CDR3 DNA reads TGTGCCAGCAGCCAATACAGTGTAGGCACAGATACGCAGTATTTT. Translated: CASSQYSVGTDTQYF. This rearrangement joins TRBV7-6 to TRBJ2-3; D uncertain. Germline-derived CDR1 and CDR2 are SGHVS and FNYEAQ. Trimming removed 5 bases at V and 1 base at J, with 13 bases between. The CDR3 is 15 residues long.

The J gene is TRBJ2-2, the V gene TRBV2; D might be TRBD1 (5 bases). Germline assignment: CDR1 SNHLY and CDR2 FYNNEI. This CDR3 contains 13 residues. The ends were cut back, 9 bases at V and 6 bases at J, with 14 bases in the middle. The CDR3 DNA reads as TGTGCCAGAGACAGTTATAGGGCCGGGGAGCTGTTTTTT. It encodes CARDSYRAGELFF.

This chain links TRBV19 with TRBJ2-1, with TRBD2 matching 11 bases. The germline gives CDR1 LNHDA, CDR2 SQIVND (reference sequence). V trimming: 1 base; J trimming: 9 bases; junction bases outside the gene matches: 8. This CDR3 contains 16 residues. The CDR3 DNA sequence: TGTGCCAGTAGTATAGGAGGTAGCGGGAGGGGGGTTGAGCAGTTCTTC. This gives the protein CASSIGGSGRGVEQFF.

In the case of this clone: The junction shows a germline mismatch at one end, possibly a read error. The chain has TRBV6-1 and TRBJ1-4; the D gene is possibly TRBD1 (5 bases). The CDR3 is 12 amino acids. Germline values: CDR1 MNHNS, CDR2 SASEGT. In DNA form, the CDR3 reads TGTGCCAGCGGTGATTTGGGGCGCGAGCTGTTTTTT. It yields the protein CASGDLGRELFF.

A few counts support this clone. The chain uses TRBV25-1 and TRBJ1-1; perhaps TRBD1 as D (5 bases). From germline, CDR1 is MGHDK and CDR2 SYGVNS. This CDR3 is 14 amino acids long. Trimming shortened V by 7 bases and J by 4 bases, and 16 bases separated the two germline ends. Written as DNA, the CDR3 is TGTGCCAGCAATCCTACAGGCGGGGTCACTGAAGCTTTCTTT. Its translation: CASNPTGGVTEAFF.

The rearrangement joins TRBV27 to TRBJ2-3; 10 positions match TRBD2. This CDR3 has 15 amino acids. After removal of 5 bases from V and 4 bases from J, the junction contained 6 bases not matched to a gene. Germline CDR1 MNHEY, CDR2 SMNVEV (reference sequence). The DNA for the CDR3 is TGTGCCAGCAGTACACTAGCGGGGTCCTCAGATACGCAGTATTTT. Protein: CASSTLAGSSDTQYF.

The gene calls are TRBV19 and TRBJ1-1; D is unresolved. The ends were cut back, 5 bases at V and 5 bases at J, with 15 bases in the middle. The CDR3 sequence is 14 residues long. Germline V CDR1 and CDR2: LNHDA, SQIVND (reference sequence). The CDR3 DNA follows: TGTGCCAGTAGTTCACAGACCCGCGTGACTGAAGCTTTCTTT. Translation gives CASSSQTRVTEAFF.

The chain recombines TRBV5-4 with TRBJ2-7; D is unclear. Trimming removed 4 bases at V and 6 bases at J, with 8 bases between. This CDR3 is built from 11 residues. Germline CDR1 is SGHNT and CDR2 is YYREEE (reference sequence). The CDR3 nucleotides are TGTGCCAGCAGCCTCCAGTCCGAGCAGTACTTC. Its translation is CASSLQSEQYF.

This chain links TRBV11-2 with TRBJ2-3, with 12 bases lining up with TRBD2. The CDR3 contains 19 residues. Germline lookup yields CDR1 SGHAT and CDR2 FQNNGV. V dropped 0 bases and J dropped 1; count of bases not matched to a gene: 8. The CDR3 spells CASSLDLLAGGGGTDTQYF. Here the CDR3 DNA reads TGTGCCAGCAGCTTAGATTTGCTAGCGGGAGGGGGTGGCACAGATACGCAGTATTTT.